Listed here are 14 T cell receptor beta chains from one sample, sequenced in a study of OX40 agonist ivuxolimab in advanced cancers. Some clones are missing from TCRdb's copy, which holds only in-frame ones; the method was immunoSEQ multiplex PCR. Of about 13,000 clones detected, over 75% appear once; the ten largest clones hold around 20%. Here the sequenced sample was CD4+ or CD8+ T cells sorted from blood, taken in a trial of the OX40 agonist ivuxolimab. Receptors were obtained from an adult with an advanced solid tumor such as melanoma, head and neck, liver or kidney cancer.

CDR3 bases: TGTGCCAGCAGCCCAGGGACTAGCGGGATATCCCTCTACAATGAGCAGTTCTTC. Its protein is CASSPGTSGISLYNEQFF. The V and J genes are TRBV9 and TRBJ2-1, with 13 bases identical to TRBD2. CDR1 is SGDLS, CDR2 YYNGEE, per germline. This CDR3 region has 18 residues. Losses at the gene ends were 4 bases for V and 3 bases for J; bases not matched to a gene: 10.

V and J are TRBV10-3 and TRBJ2-7; D uncertain. Germline CDR1 is ENHRY and CDR2 is SYGVKD. The CDR3 consists of 13 residues. V dropped 8 bases and J dropped 2 bases, with 13 bases sitting between them. The CDR3 coding sequence is TGTGCCATCGGTACGACAAACCCCTACGAGCAGTACTTC. This codes for CAIGTTNPYEQYF.

This chain joins TRBV28 and TRBJ1-5; D might be TRBD1 (5 bases). V was trimmed by 5 bases and J by 4 bases, leaving 12 bases between them. The CDR3 runs 14 residues. Germline CDR1 is MDHEN and CDR2 is SYDVKM. CDR3 sequence: CASSPTGFNQPQHF. CDR3 coding DNA: TGTGCCAGCAGTCCCACAGGCTTTAATCAGCCCCAGCATTTT.

The gene calls are TRBV7-2 and TRBJ2-7; D gene uncertain. The germline V and J ends were trimmed by 5 bases and 7 bases, with 9 bases remaining between them. Germline CDR1 and CDR2: SGHTA and FQGNSA. The CDR3 covers 11 residues. The CDR3 DNA follows: TGTGCCAGCAGCCCCTCCGATGAGCAGTACTTC. Protein sequence: CASSPSDEQYF.

The chain combines TRBV5-4 with TRBJ2-7; D is unresolved. This CDR3 spans 13 amino acids. The germline gives CDR1 SGHNT, CDR2 YYREEE (reference sequence). V was trimmed by 0 bases and J by 5 bases, leaving 9 bases between them. In nucleotides, the CDR3 is TGTGCCAGCAGCTTGGGGGTTTACGACGAGCAGTACTTC. It is translated as CASSLGVYDEQYF.

In its sample, this clone was seen once. This chain connects TRBV2 to TRBJ2-7; TRBD1 or TRBD2 may be the D gene (5 bases each). Trimming cost V 0 bases and J 6 bases, with 27 bases left between them. The CDR3 loop spans 19 amino acids. Germline V gene data show CDR1 as SNHLY and CDR2 as FYNNEI. The DNA for the CDR3 is TGTGCCAGCAGTGAAGCGCTTCCCAACGGGGACCTCGGGTTCCCCGAGCAGTACTTC. The encoded protein is CASSEALPNGDLGFPEQYF.

The V call is TRBV6-5, the J call TRBJ2-1; no firm D call. This CDR3 comprises 10 residues. The V gene lost 4 bases and the J gene lost 7 bases, with 2 bases spanning the gap. The germline CDR1 and CDR2 sequences are MNHEY and SVGAGI. CDR3 nucleotide sequence: TGTGCCAGCAGTTCAAATGAGCAGTTCTTC. The encoded protein is CASSSNEQFF.

The chain links TRBV7-9 to TRBJ2-1; D assignment may be TRBD1 or TRBD2 (5 bases each). This CDR3 contains 16 residues. Germline CDR1 is SEHNR and CDR2 is FQNEAQ (reference sequence). The V end was cut by 2 bases, the J end by 5 bases, with 16 bases between. For the CDR3, the DNA is TGTGCCAGCAGCTTACGGGTCGGGGCGGCCCACAATGAGCAGTTCTTC. Translating gives CASSLRVGAAHNEQFF.

V is TRBV5-1 and J is TRBJ1-2, with 8 bases matching TRBD1. The V gene end was trimmed by 0 bases and the J gene end by 2 bases; junction bases not matched to a gene: 6. Germline V lookup: CDR1 SGHRS, CDR2 YFSETQ. The CDR3 spans 16 residues. CDR3 nucleotides: TGCGCCAGCAGCTTGGCCCTCCAGGGGGCGAACTATGGCTACACCTTC. It is translated as CASSLALQGANYGYTF. The full variable domain, with the rest looked up from reference TRBV5-1 and TRBJ1-2, is KAGVTQTPRYLIKTRGQQVTLSCSPISGHRSVSWYQQTPGQGLQFLFEYFSETQRNKGNFPGRFSGRQFSNSRSEMNVSTLELGDSALYLCASSLALQGANYGYTFGSGTRLTVV.

In this sample, this clone turned up once. This chain joins TRBV14 and TRBJ2-3; TRBD2 matches 7 bases. From germline, CDR1 is SGHDN and CDR2 FVKESK. The CDR3 is 14 residues long. Trimming removed 4 bases from V and 7 bases from J; junction bases left unmatched: 8. The CDR3 sequence is CASSLGLGAYTQYF. The DNA for the CDR3 is TGTGCCAGCAGCCTCGGACTAGGGGCCTATACGCAGTATTTT.

This clone is judged medium-sized. The chain employs TRBV7-9 and TRBJ2-3; D is unresolved. Germline loops: CDR1 SEHNR, CDR2 FQNEAQ (reference sequence). This CDR3 has 13 residues. V lost 6 bases, J lost 3 bases, and 10 bases lay in between. CDR3 protein: CASRWGGTDTQYF. CDR3 sequence (DNA): TGTGCCAGCAGGTGGGGTGGGACAGATACGCAGTATTTT.

The chain employs TRBV6-1 and TRBJ2-7; perhaps D is TRBD1 or TRBD2 (5 bases each). Trimming took off 4 bases at V and 5 bases at J, with 15 bases between the two ends. The germline V gene has CDR1 MNHNS and CDR2 SASEGT. The CDR3 loop spans 14 amino acids. CDR3 amino acids: CASSATGATHEQYF. CDR3 sequence (DNA): TGTGCCAGCAGTGCAACCGGGGCGACCCACGAGCAGTACTTC.

This chain joins TRBV6-1 and TRBJ1-4; D may be TRBD1 (5 bases). Germline CDR1 and CDR2: MNHNS and SASEGT. Trimming took 3 bases from V and 6 from J, leaving 8 bases between them. CDR3 length: 13 residues. The DNA for the CDR3 is TGTGCCAGCAGTGAGGGGGTATATGAAAAACTGTTTTTT. This encodes CASSEGVYEKLFF.

V and J are TRBV19 and TRBJ2-3, with D unresolved. The V and J ends lost 1 base and 1 base respectively, with 12 bases between them. Germline assignment: CDR1 LNHDA and CDR2 SQIVND (reference sequence). This CDR3 is 16 amino acids long. The CDR3 DNA is TGTGCCAGTAGTATAGGTCCCCTAGGACGCACAGATACGCAGTATTTT. Residues: CASSIGPLGRTDTQYF.